A single sample is the source of the 24 T cell receptor beta chains below, sequenced in a study of cytomegalovirus exposure and HLA in healthy donors. Sequenced by immunoSEQ multiplex PCR; TCRdb stores in-frame clones only, minus some. The table includes roughly 56,000 clones, 90% to 95% detected once. Sequenced: PBMCs. These receptors came from a woman younger than 45 in good health and CMV-seronegative.

This CDR3 is CASSESGITNEKLFF. The CDR3, as DNA: TGTGCCAGCAGTGAATCGGGAATAACTAATGAAAAACTGTTTTTT. This chain joins TRBV2 and TRBJ1-4; D is uncertain. V dropped 2 bases and J dropped 1 base, with 8 bases sitting between them. The CDR3 extends over 15 amino acids. The germline V gene encodes CDR1 SNHLY and CDR2 FYNNEI. Full variable domain (missing parts from reference TRBV2 and TRBJ1-4): EPEVTQTPSHQVTQMGQEVILRCVPISNHLYFYWYRQILGQKVEFLVSFYNNEISEKSEIFDDQFSVERPDGSNFTLKIRSTKLEDSAMYFCASSESGITNEKLFFGSGTQLSVL.

This clone has only a few counts. This CDR3 is CASSLARSAIAYEQYF. The CDR3 DNA is TGTGCCAGCAGCTTAGCGCGGTCAGCGATCGCCTACGAGCAGTACTTC. This chain links TRBV7-9 with TRBJ2-7; D is unresolved. CDR1 and CDR2 (germline): SEHNR, FQNEAQ (reference sequence). The CDR3 contains 16 residues. V was shortened by 0 bases and J by 2 bases, with 14 bases between the two germline ends.

This clone is medium-sized by share. The identical CDR3 is also encoded by other nucleotide sequences in the sample. This chain uses TRBV6-4 with TRBJ2-3; D is possibly TRBD2 (6 bases). The CDR3 extends over 15 amino acids. CDR1 is MRHNA, CDR2 SNTAGT, per germline. V was trimmed by 3 bases and J by 2 bases, leaving 12 bases between them. In DNA, the CDR3 is TGTGCCAGCAGTGAAGGTAGCGGATCCACAGATACGCAGTATTTT. Its protein is CASSEGSGSTDTQYF.

The rearrangement uses TRBV2 and TRBJ1-1; D is possibly TRBD1 (5 bases). The CDR3 totals 14 residues. The V and J ends lost 4 bases and 1 base respectively, with 10 bases between them. The V gene's germline CDR1 is SNHLY and CDR2 FYNNEI. The CDR3, as DNA: TGTGCCAGCAGTGTGGGGGGAAGGAACACTGAAGCTTTCTTT. This codes for CASSVGGRNTEAFF.

This clone has just one count. This chain uses TRBV19 with TRBJ2-7; 7 positions agree with TRBD1. Germline-derived CDR1 and CDR2 are LNHDA and SQIVND (reference sequence). J gave up 5 bases and V 5 bases, and 9 bases lay outside the gene matches. The CDR3 runs to 14 residues. As DNA, the CDR3 is TGTGCCAGTAGTGTTCCGGGACAGATAAACGAGCAGTACTTC. The encoded protein is CASSVPGQINEQYF.

The chain couples TRBV6-6 to TRBJ1-1; 7 bases are shared with TRBD1. The germline CDR1 and CDR2 sequences are MNHNY and SVGAGI (reference sequence). This CDR3 has 12 residues. V was clipped by 6 bases and J by 5 bases; unmatched bases: 3. The CDR3 coding sequence is TGTGCCAGCAGGGAGACAGGGACTGAAGCTTTCTTT. Its translation: CASRETGTEAFF.

The J gene is TRBJ2-7, the V gene TRBV7-8, with D tentatively TRBD1 (6 bases). CDR3 length: 14 residues. The V gene's germline CDR1 is SGHVS and CDR2 FQNEAQ. Trimming left V 3 bases short and J 6 bases short, with 15 bases between. CDR3 bases: TGTGCCAGCAGCTTTACCGACAACAGGGCCGAGCAGTACTTC. It translates to CASSFTDNRAEQYF. The variable domain in full, with the rest retrieved from reference TRBV7-8 and TRBJ2-7, is GAGVSQSPRYKVAKRGQDVALRCDPISGHVSLFWYQQALGQGPEFLTYFQNEAQLDKSGLPSDRFFAERPEGSVSTLKIQRTQQEDSAVYLCASSFTDNRAEQYFGPGTRLTVT.

The J gene is TRBJ1-3, the V gene TRBV28, with unresolved D. The germline V gene has CDR1 MDHEN and CDR2 SYDVKM. Trimming cost V 5 bases and J 2 bases, with 16 bases left between them. The CDR3 length is 16 residues. The CDR3 here is CASSPPGSAPGNTIYF. The CDR3 DNA is TGTGCCAGCAGTCCCCCGGGGTCTGCGCCTGGAAACACCATATATTTT. The whole variable domain, remainder taken from reference TRBV28 and TRBJ1-3, is DVKVTQSSRYLVKRTGEKVFLECVQDMDHENMFWYRQDPGLGLRLIYFSYDVKMKEKGDIPEGYSVSREKKERFSLILESASTNQTSMYLCASSPPGSAPGNTIYFGEGSWLTVV.

The V gene is TRBV27, the J gene TRBJ2-1; D perhaps matches TRBD2 (5 bases). From germline, CDR1 is MNHEY and CDR2 SMNVEV (reference sequence). The CDR3 has 14 amino acids. The V end was cut by 3 bases, the J end by 10 bases, with 16 bases between. The CDR3, as DNA: TGTGCCAGCAGTTTCGAGGGTGGAGTGGGGGAGCAGTTCTTC. Translated, it gives CASSFEGGVGEQFF.

V is TRBV10-3 and J is TRBJ2-7; 10 bases agree with TRBD2. Germline CDR1 ENHRY, CDR2 SYGVKD. The CDR3 loop spans 17 amino acids. Trimming at V came to 0 bases and at J to 5 bases, leaving 10 bases not matched to a gene. CDR3 residues: CAISESILAGVRHEQYF. The CDR3 nucleotides read TGTGCCATCAGTGAGTCAATCCTAGCGGGAGTCCGCCACGAGCAGTACTTC.

The rearrangement uses TRBV28 and TRBJ2-7; D is uncertain. Trimming shortened V by 10 bases and J by 6 bases, and 19 bases separated the two germline ends. From germline, CDR1 is MDHEN and CDR2 SYDVKM. This CDR3 has 13 amino acids. CDR3 DNA: TGTGCCACCGGAGACTCGCCTCCCATCGAGCAGTACTTC. It specifies CATGDSPPIEQYF.

V is TRBV7-9 and J is TRBJ2-1; possible D gene TRBD2, 6 bases. Per germline, CDR1 SEHNR and CDR2 FQNEAQ (reference sequence). The CDR3 runs 13 residues. With 3 bases removed from V and 7 bases from J, the gap between germline ends came to 10 bases. The DNA for the CDR3 is TGTGCCAGCAGCTTTTCTAGCGTTAATGAGCAGTTCTTC. Its protein is CASSFSSVNEQFF.

With regard to this clone: Mismatch with germline at one junction end may stem from a read error. CDR3 in amino acids: CVSSQGRRLALNHEQFF. The CDR3, as DNA: TGCGTCAGCAGCCAAGGGCGGAGACTAGCGCTAAACCATGAGCAGTTCTTC. This chain links TRBV4-3 with TRBJ2-1, with TRBD2 matching 8 bases. The germline gives CDR1 LGHNA, CDR2 YSLEER. The CDR3 loop spans 17 amino acids.

V usage is TRBV18 and J usage is TRBJ1-3; D may be TRBD1 (5 bases). The V gene's germline CDR1 is KGHSH and CDR2 LQKENI. Trimming left V 6 bases short and J 3 bases short, with 15 bases between. The CDR3 is made up of 15 amino acids. The CDR3 DNA is TGTGCCAGCTCCCTCCAGGGAAGTCATGGAAACACCATATATTTT. This encodes CASSLQGSHGNTIYF.

This chain uses TRBV9 with TRBJ2-2; a weak D match, TRBD1 (6 bases). Germline CDR1 reads SGDLS; CDR2 reads YYNGEE. CDR3 length: 16 amino acids. The germline V and J ends were trimmed by 3 bases and 0 bases, with 12 bases remaining between them. The CDR3 DNA follows: TGTGCCAGCAGCGAATGGGGACACGCGAACACCGGGGAGCTGTTTTTT. The encoded protein is CASSEWGHANTGELFF. Filled out from reference TRBV9 and TRBJ2-2, the complete variable domain reads DSGVTQTPKHLITATGQRVTLRCSPRSGDLSVYWYQQSLDQGLQFLIQYYNGEERAKGNILERFSAQQFPDLHSELNLSSLELGDSALYFCASSEWGHANTGELFFGEGSRLTVL.

This chain joins TRBV19 and TRBJ1-1; possible D gene TRBD1, 5 bases. Germline assignment: CDR1 LNHDA and CDR2 SQIVND (reference sequence). The CDR3 length is 14 residues. V lost 0 bases to trimming and J lost 3 bases, with 8 bases between them. For the CDR3, the DNA is TGTGCCAGTAGTATAGATCCGGGGGACACTGAAGCTTTCTTT. Protein sequence: CASSIDPGDTEAFF. Supplemented by reference TRBV19 and TRBJ1-1, the full variable domain reads DGGITQSPKYLFRKEGQNVTLSCEQNLNHDAMYWYRQDPGQGLRLIYYSQIVNDFQKGDIAEGYSVSREKKESFPLTVTSAQKNPTAFYLCASSIDPGDTEAFFGQGTRLTVV.

The chain has TRBV20-1 and TRBJ1-2; TRBD1 matches at 8 bases. CDR1 is DFQATT and CDR2 is SNEGSKA in the germline V gene (reference sequence). The CDR3 loop spans 11 amino acids. Unmatched junction bases numbered 2, after V lost 4 bases and J lost 7 bases. CDR3: CSANRGSGYTF. CDR3 in DNA: TGCAGTGCTAACAGGGGGTCTGGCTACACCTTC.

The genes are TRBV6-5 and TRBJ1-5, with a tentative D call TRBD1 (5 bases). CDR1 MNHEY and CDR2 SVGAGI come from the germline V gene. The V and J ends lost 4 bases and 1 base respectively, with 14 bases between them. This CDR3 spans 16 amino acids. The CDR3 DNA follows: TGTGCCAGCAGTTTACTCAGGACACTAAGCAATCAGCCCCAGCATTTT. It yields the protein CASSLLRTLSNQPQHF.

This clone is a singleton in its sample. The chain links TRBV27 to TRBJ2-7; TRBD1 aligns across 9 bases. The CDR3 extends over 18 amino acids. The trim removed 6 bases at V and 1 base at J, leaving 16 bases unmatched. CDR1 is MNHEY and CDR2 is SMNVEV in the germline V gene (reference sequence). CDR3 DNA: TGTGCCAGCAGGGTACTTCCTCCCGGGACAGGGAAATCCTACGAGCAGTACTTC. It yields the protein CASRVLPPGTGKSYEQYF.

This chain uses TRBV7-9 with TRBJ2-5; D remains unclear. V was cut by 2 bases and J by 3 bases, with 10 bases left in between. In germline, CDR1 is SEHNR, CDR2 FQNEAQ (reference sequence). The CDR3 is made up of 14 amino acids. The CDR3 loop is CASSLRRSEETQYF. The CDR3 coding sequence is TGTGCCAGCAGCTTAAGGCGGAGTGAAGAGACCCAGTACTTC.

The V gene is TRBV19, the J gene TRBJ2-3; D call uncertain. The CDR3 covers 13 residues. The V gene's germline CDR1 is LNHDA and CDR2 SQIVND (reference sequence). V lost 3 bases and J lost 4, with 8 bases in between. For the CDR3, the DNA is TGTGCCAGTAGTATGGGCAGAGCAGATACGCAGTATTTT. Protein: CASSMGRADTQYF.

This rearrangement joins TRBV19 to TRBJ2-7, with D perhaps matching TRBD2 (6 bases). V lost 6 bases and J lost 1, with 10 bases in between. Germline V gene lookup returns CDR1 LNHDA and CDR2 SQIVND (reference sequence). The CDR3 sequence is 13 residues long. For the CDR3, the DNA is TGTGCCAGTAGGAGGGCGGGATCCTACGAGCAGTACTTC. This sequence encodes CASRRAGSYEQYF.

This rearrangement joins TRBV7-9 to TRBJ2-2, with TRBD1 matching 9 bases. Germline CDR1 reads SEHNR; CDR2 reads FQNEAQ (reference sequence). The CDR3 has 17 amino acids. V trimming: 1 base; J trimming: 7 bases; junction bases outside the gene matches: 10. The chain's CDR3 is CASSLVGGTGILGELFF. The CDR3 DNA is TGTGCCAGCAGCTTAGTTGGAGGGACAGGGATTCTCGGGGAGCTGTTTTTT.

In this sample, this clone turned up once. The CDR3 spells CASRTGGAWGYTF. In nucleotides, the CDR3 is TGTGCCAGCAGAACAGGGGGCGCGTGGGGCTACACCTTC. J is TRBJ1-2 and V is TRBV7-2; TRBD1 matches 9 bases. CDR1 and CDR2 from the germline V gene are SGHTA and FQGNSA. The CDR3 runs to 13 residues. V was pared by 6 bases and J by 8 bases, with 7 bases of the junction left unmatched.